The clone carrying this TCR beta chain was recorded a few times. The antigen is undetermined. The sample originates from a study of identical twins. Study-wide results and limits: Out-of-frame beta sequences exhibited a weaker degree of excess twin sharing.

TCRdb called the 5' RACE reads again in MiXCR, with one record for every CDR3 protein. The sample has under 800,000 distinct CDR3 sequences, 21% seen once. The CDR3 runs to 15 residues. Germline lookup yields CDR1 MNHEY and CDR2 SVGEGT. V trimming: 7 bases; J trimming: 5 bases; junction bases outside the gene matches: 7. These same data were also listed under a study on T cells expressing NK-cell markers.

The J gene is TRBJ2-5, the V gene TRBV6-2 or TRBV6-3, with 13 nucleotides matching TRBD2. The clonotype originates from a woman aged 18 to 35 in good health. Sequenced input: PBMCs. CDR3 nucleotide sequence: TGTGCCAGCAAGAGACTAGCGGGAGGCTGGGAGACCCAGTACTTC. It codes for CASKRLAGGWETQYF.